What follows are 18 T cell receptor beta chains derived from one specimen sequenced in a study of regulatory T cells in long-lasting Graves disease. The authors built TCR beta libraries using iRepertoire HTBI primers and Arm-PCR of CDR3 regions. From the multiplex PCR reads, TCRdb called clonotypes with MiXCR, one entry per CDR3 protein. The profile covers about 660,000 distinct CDR3 sequences, with roughly 30% appearing a single time and around 40% taken by the ten largest. The sample's time point: persistent/refractory GD, antithyroid drugs over 5 years with positive TRAb. Extracted PBMC RNA gave rise to the TCR library. Source: peripheral blood mononuclear cells (PBMCs), taken when the disease was refractory, from a patient treated with antithyroid drugs. The receptor set was obtained from a female donor with Graves disease.

The table lists this clonotype with a few counts. The chain combines TRBV7-2 with TRBJ2-2; D uncertain. The CDR3 is 13 residues long. Germline lookup yields CDR1 SGHTA and CDR2 FQGNSA. Trimming stripped 5 bases from V and 6 bases from J, with 10 bases between. Here the CDR3 reads CASSLRRAGELFF. The CDR3 DNA follows: TGTGCCAGCAGCCTCCGACGGGCCGGGGAGCTGTTTTTT. The full variable domain, in which reference TRBV7-2 and TRBJ2-2 provide the parts outside the CDR3, is GAGVSQSPSNKVTEKGKDVELRCDPISGHTALYWYRQSLGQGLEFLIYFQGNSAPDKSGLPSDRFSAERTGGSVSTLTIQRTQQEDSAVYLCASSLRRAGELFFGEGSRLTVL.

There are a few counts of this clonotype. This chain uses TRBV10-3 with TRBJ1-4; D is unclear. Germline V gene sequence: CDR1 ENHRY, CDR2 SYGVKD. This CDR3 region has 13 residues. The ends were cut back, 2 bases at V and 10 bases at J, with 11 bases in the middle. The CDR3 DNA reads as TGTGCCATCAGTGAGACCCGGAGTGGAAAACTGTTTTTT. The encoded protein is CAISETRSGKLFF.

The chain links TRBV6-1 to TRBJ1-5, with 7 bases matching TRBD1. CDR1 and CDR2 from the germline V gene are MNHNS and SASEGT. V gave up 6 bases and J gave up 0 bases; unmatched junction bases: 11. CDR3 length: 17 residues. CDR3: CASRPEGAYYSNQPQHF. The CDR3 bases are TGTGCCAGCAGACCCGAGGGGGCCTACTATAGCAATCAGCCCCAGCATTTT.

This clonotype was seen at least ten times. The chain joins TRBV28 to TRBJ2-7; D perhaps matches TRBD1 (6 bases). Trimming took off 4 bases at V and 5 bases at J, with 12 bases between the two ends. Germline CDR1 MDHEN, CDR2 SYDVKM. The CDR3 runs 13 residues. The CDR3 reads CASSSAGENEQYF. The CDR3 bases are TGTGCCAGCAGTTCGGCAGGGGAAAACGAGCAGTACTTC. Full variable domain (outside the CDR3, taken from reference TRBV28 and TRBJ2-7): DVKVTQSSRYLVKRTGEKVFLECVQDMDHENMFWYRQDPGLGLRLIYFSYDVKMKEKGDIPEGYSVSREKKERFSLILESASTNQTSMYLCASSSAGENEQYFGPGTRLTVT.

The V and J genes are TRBV5-1 and TRBJ1-2; 7 bases are a match to TRBD1. Trimming removed 0 bases from V and 6 bases from J; junction bases left unmatched: 5. Germline CDR1 reads SGHRS; CDR2 reads YFSETQ. The CDR3 has 14 amino acids. This CDR3 is CASSLGGQADGYTF. In DNA, the CDR3 is TGCGCCAGCAGCTTGGGCGGACAGGCTGATGGCTACACCTTC.

On this clonotype: A read error is possible here, since a much larger clone lies one base away. V gene TRBV2 combines with J gene TRBJ1-5, with D maybe TRBD1 (6 bases). The CDR3 runs 14 residues. Germline V CDR1 and CDR2: SNHLY, FYNNEI. Trimming took 8 bases from V and 6 from J, leaving 17 bases between them. The CDR3 DNA is TGTGCCAGCTCCCTAAGGGGGTGGACTCAGCCCCAGCATTTT. It is translated as CASSLRGWTQPQHF.

In this sample, this clonotype turned up once. This chain uses TRBV19 with TRBJ1-1; 8 nucleotides line up with TRBD1. V was clipped by 3 bases and J by 6 bases; unmatched bases: 9. The CDR3 runs 15 residues. Germline CDR1 reads LNHDA; CDR2 reads SQIVND (reference sequence). The DNA of the CDR3 is TGTGCCAGTAGTATTTGGGGGCAGGGGGCTGCTGAAGCTTTCTTT. Amino acid sequence: CASSIWGQGAAEAFF.

This clonotype was observed many times. The chain has TRBV12-3 or TRBV12-4 and TRBJ1-1; D not certain. V gave up 3 bases and J gave up 6 bases, with 14 bases separating them. The CDR3 has 14 amino acids. CDR3: CASSFGEGSAEAFF. The DNA of the CDR3 is TGTGCCAGCAGTTTCGGGGAAGGTAGCGCTGAAGCTTTCTTT.

The chain combines TRBV6-1 with TRBJ2-3; 8 bases align to TRBD1. The CDR3 loop spans 19 amino acids. CDR1 is MNHNS, CDR2 SASEGT, per germline. V was pared by 6 bases and J by 2 bases, with 19 bases of the junction left unmatched. CDR3 protein: CASRLRYRGTGGNTDTQYF. The CDR3 region has the DNA TGTGCCAGCAGACTCCGATACCGTGGGACAGGAGGCAACACAGATACGCAGTATTTT.

This clonotype was counted ten times or more. DNA of the CDR3: TGTGCCAGCAGGTCGACAGGGGGCAATCAGCCCCAGCATTTT. Translated, it gives CASRSTGGNQPQHF. The chain employs TRBV12-3 or TRBV12-4 and TRBJ1-5; 8 bases are a match to TRBD1. This CDR3 contains 14 residues. V gave up 6 bases and J gave up 2 bases; unmatched junction bases: 3.

In its sample, this clonotype was seen a few times. The rearrangement uses TRBV6-1 and TRBJ1-1; possible D gene TRBD1, 6 bases. The length of the CDR3 is 15 residues. Trimming left V 2 bases short and J 0 bases short, with 10 bases between. CDR1 is MNHNS and CDR2 is SASEGT in the germline V gene. This chain's CDR3 is CASSETGTMNTEAFF. The CDR3 DNA reads as TGTGCCAGCAGTGAAACCGGGACAATGAACACTGAAGCTTTCTTT.

The chain joins TRBV12-3 or TRBV12-4 to TRBJ2-7, with TRBD1 identical over 7 bases. The CDR3 has 13 residues. V lost 1 base to trimming and J lost 6 bases; unmatched junction nucleotides: 3. The CDR3 loop is CASSLGQGSEQYF. DNA of the CDR3: TGTGCCAGCAGTTTAGGACAGGGATCCGAGCAGTACTTC.

This clonotype was detected ten times or more. The germline gene is not matched at one end of the junction; a read error may be the cause. The chain links TRBV2 to TRBJ1-6; no clear D. Per germline, CDR1 SNHLY and CDR2 FYNNEI. The CDR3 covers 11 residues. CDR3 region: CASSEGEGKRF. The CDR3 coding sequence is TGTGCCAGCAGTGAAGGAGAGGGTAAACGCTTT.

This clonotype was seen only a few times. This CDR3 fails to terminate in the conserved phenylalanine or tryptophan, so it likely reflects a read error. The chain links TRBV28 to TRBJ1-2; the match to TRBD1 covers 9 bases. V lost 6 bases and J lost 5; bases outside the gene matches: 4. The CDR3 is 13 residues long. Germline V gene lookup returns CDR1 MDHEN and CDR2 SYDVKM. The CDR3 reads CASRTGGGYGYTL. The DNA for the CDR3 is TGTGCCAGCAGGACAGGGGGGGGGTATGGCTACACCCTC.

The chain employs TRBV14 and TRBJ1-4, with D maybe TRBD1 (5 bases). Germline V gene lookup returns CDR1 SGHDN and CDR2 FVKESK. Trimming pared 1 base from V and 8 bases from J, leaving 14 bases between. This CDR3 has 15 residues. The CDR3 spells CASSQGGTLGEKLFF. The CDR3, as DNA: TGTGCCAGCAGCCAAGGTGGGACCCTCGGAGAAAAACTGTTTTTT.

The CDR3 loop is CSAGPTRYEQYF. The CDR3, as DNA: TGCAGTGCAGGTCCGACCCGATACGAGCAGTACTTC. This chain links TRBV20-1 with TRBJ2-7; no clear D gene. CDR3 length: 12 amino acids. Germline CDR1 reads DFQATT; CDR2 reads SNEGSKA (reference sequence). V lost 6 bases and J lost 4, with 13 bases in between.

The chain uses TRBV6-1 and TRBJ1-3; possibly TRBD1 for D (5 bases). The V and J ends lost 6 bases and 4 bases respectively, with 16 bases between them. The CDR3 covers 15 residues. Germline V gene lookup returns CDR1 MNHNS and CDR2 SASEGT. The CDR3 bases are TGTGCCAGCAGCCTGGGACGGGCGGCAGGAAACACCATATATTTT. As protein: CASSLGRAAGNTIYF.

This clonotype has just a few counts. The J gene is TRBJ2-2, the V gene TRBV13; D possibly uses TRBD1 or TRBD2 (6 bases each). This CDR3 spans 16 amino acids. Germline V gene sequence: CDR1 PRHDT, CDR2 FYEKMQ (reference sequence). Trimming took off 3 bases at V and 1 base at J, with 12 bases between the two ends. The DNA of the CDR3 is TGTGCCAGCAGCTTTGCCGGGGGACAGAACACCGGGGAGCTGTTTTTT. Its translation is CASSFAGGQNTGELFF.